This note documents a single TCR beta chain sequence. The antigen remains unidentified. The data were taken from a study of T cell responses to AZD1222 COVID-19 vaccine. The CDR3 covers 13 residues. Deletions cut 0 bases from V and 3 bases from J, with 5 bases between. Germline V gene data show CDR1 as SGHTA and CDR2 as FQGNSA. Sequencing used immunoSEQ multiplex PCR; TCRdb keeps in-frame clones, though not all of them. Here the sample spans more than 35,000 clones, 83% being singletons. Study-wide results and limits: Nearly half of spike-specific TCRs reportedly target unmutated variant regions. At baseline, seropositivity was found in only 5 to 7 AZD1222 recipients.

The sequencing here drew on peripheral blood, taken on day 0 of AZD1222 vaccination. This TCR was sampled from an adult in good health. V usage is TRBV7-2 and J usage is TRBJ2-5, with D possibly being TRBD1 (5 bases). The CDR3 loop reads CASSLAREETQYF. CDR3 in DNA: TGTGCCAGCAGCTTAGCCAGGGAAGAGACCCAGTACTTC.